The 22 T cell receptor beta chains below come from one sample, sequenced in a study of T cell responses to AZD1222 COVID-19 vaccine. Profiled with immunoSEQ multiplex PCR; TCRdb holds only in-frame clones, not every one. The sample consists of around 99,000 clones, approximately 91% of them appearing once. Source: peripheral blood, taken 28 days after the second AZD1222 dose. Receptors were obtained from an adult who received the AZD1222 COVID-19 vaccine.

This clone appeared a single time. Other DNA sequences in this specimen translate into the identical CDR3. The gene calls are TRBV29-1 and TRBJ1-1; no reliable D call. Germline loops: CDR1 SQVTM, CDR2 ANQGSEA. There are 12 residues in the CDR3. Trimming removed 4 bases at V and 2 bases at J, with 8 bases between. This CDR3 is CSVGTANTEAFF. In DNA form, the CDR3 reads TGCAGCGTTGGGACGGCCAACACTGAAGCTTTCTTT.

V is TRBV3-1 (or the pseudogene TRBV3-2) and J is TRBJ2-6; D gene unclear. The CDR3 sequence is 17 residues long. Deletions cut 4 bases from V and 1 base from J, with 14 bases between. Looked up from germline, CDR1 is LGHDT and CDR2 is YNNKEL (reference sequence). The CDR3 is CASSPLGPTSGANVLTF. The CDR3 DNA follows: TGTGCCAGCAGCCCCCTCGGGCCGACTTCTGGGGCCAACGTCCTGACTTTC.

The rearrangement uses TRBV19 and TRBJ1-5, with 7 nucleotides matching TRBD1. Trimming removed 6 bases from V and 7 bases from J; junction bases left unmatched: 6. Per germline, CDR1 LNHDA and CDR2 SQIVND (reference sequence). The CDR3 is 13 amino acids. The CDR3 coding sequence is TGTGCCAGTAGCCTGGACAGGCGGCAGCCCCAGCATTTT. The encoded protein is CASSLDRRQPQHF. Full variable domain (remainder filled in from reference TRBV19 and TRBJ1-5): DGGITQSPKYLFRKEGQNVTLSCEQNLNHDAMYWYRQDPGQGLRLIYYSQIVNDFQKGDIAEGYSVSREKKESFPLTVTSAQKNPTAFYLCASSLDRRQPQHFGDGTRLSIL.

This clone was counted once. This chain connects TRBV5-1 to TRBJ2-7; TRBD2 agrees at 15 bases. The ends lost 0 bases at V and 2 bases at J; junction bases unmatched: 9. Germline assignment: CDR1 SGHRS and CDR2 YFSETQ. The CDR3 runs 19 residues. The CDR3 sequence is CASSLEGTSGRRITYEQYF. In DNA, the CDR3 is TGCGCCAGCAGCTTGGAAGGGACTAGCGGGAGGAGAATTACCTACGAGCAGTACTTC.

The genes are TRBV28 and TRBJ2-1, with TRBD1 matching 10 bases. V gave up 5 bases and J gave up 5 bases; unmatched junction bases: 9. Germline V CDR1 and CDR2: MDHEN, SYDVKM. The CDR3 contains 16 residues. The CDR3 DNA is TGTGCCAGCAGTGGAGAGGGGACAGGGGCGGACAATGAGCAGTTCTTC. The encoded protein is CASSGEGTGADNEQFF.

This chain joins TRBV6-5 and TRBJ2-7; 10 nucleotides match TRBD1. The CDR3 is made up of 15 amino acids. Trimming took 4 bases from V and 3 from J; bases not matched to a gene: 6. Germline V CDR1 and CDR2: MNHEY, SVGAGI. Written as DNA, the CDR3 is TGTGCCAGCAGTTCGCCTCGGGACAGGGGCTACGAGCAGTACTTC. Residues: CASSSPRDRGYEQYF.

The chain uses TRBV28 and TRBJ1-6; TRBD1 might be the D (5 bases). The CDR3 extends over 15 amino acids. Germline-derived CDR1 and CDR2 are MDHEN and SYDVKM. V lost 6 bases and J 7 bases, leaving 16 bases between the germline ends. The DNA for the CDR3 is TGTGCCAGCAGCCACCAAAGAGGGGACAATTCACCCCTCCACTTT. Amino acids: CASSHQRGDNSPLHF.

J is TRBJ2-2 and V is TRBV7-8, with TRBD2 matching over 12 bases. V dropped 3 bases and J dropped 0; count of bases not matched to a gene: 2. The CDR3 extends over 17 amino acids. The germline V gene has CDR1 SGHVS and CDR2 FQNEAQ. DNA for the CDR3: TGTGCCAGCAGCTTGACTAGCGGGGGACCGAACACCGGGGAGCTGTTTTTT. Translated, it gives CASSLTSGGPNTGELFF.

V usage is TRBV28 and J usage is TRBJ2-1, with 11 bases lining up with TRBD1. V trimming: 5 bases; J trimming: 7 bases; junction bases outside the gene matches: 4. CDR1 is MDHEN, CDR2 SYDVKM, per germline. The CDR3 covers 14 residues. The CDR3 region has the DNA TGTGCCAGCAGTGCGGGACAGGGGGTGAATGAGCAGTTCTTC. It encodes CASSAGQGVNEQFF.

The chain links TRBV9 to TRBJ1-3; 8 bases line up with TRBD1. Germline V lookup: CDR1 SGDLS, CDR2 YYNGEE. The J segment lost 3 bases and the V segment lost 4 bases, leaving 6 bases of the junction unmatched. This CDR3 is built from 15 residues. In DNA, the CDR3 is TGTGCCAGCAGCCTAAGGACAGGGAGTGGAAACACCATATATTTT. The encoded protein is CASSLRTGSGNTIYF.

V and J are TRBV19 and TRBJ2-1; the match to TRBD2 covers 8 bases. V shed 9 bases and J 0 bases; nucleotides not matched to a gene: 10. Germline-derived CDR1 and CDR2 are LNHDA and SQIVND (reference sequence). The CDR3 is 16 residues long. CDR3 sequence (DNA): TGTGCCAGCGGTCCTGGGGCGGGAGGCTCCTACAATGAGCAGTTCTTC. Its translation is CASGPGAGGSYNEQFF.

The rearrangement links TRBV12-3 or TRBV12-4 to TRBJ1-5, with D uncertain. This CDR3 has 12 amino acids. Trimming removed 4 bases at V and 7 bases at J, with 8 bases between. The CDR3 coding sequence is TGTGCCAGCAGTTGGGCAAGACAGCCCCAGCATTTT. The encoded protein is CASSWARQPQHF.

The rearrangement joins TRBV14 to TRBJ1-1; D not certain. Germline V CDR1 and CDR2: SGHDN, FVKESK. The V and J ends lost 0 bases and 6 bases respectively, with 14 bases between them. The CDR3 is 15 amino acids. The CDR3 DNA reads TGTGCCAGCAGCCAAGATCCTAGAGGGTTGGCTGAAGCTTTCTTT. Protein product: CASSQDPRGLAEAFF.

V and J are TRBV9 and TRBJ2-7; D might be TRBD1 or TRBD2, each matching 5 bases. Germline loops: CDR1 SGDLS, CDR2 YYNGEE. This CDR3 spans 18 amino acids. V lost 1 base to trimming and J lost 2 bases, with 22 bases between them. Here the CDR3 DNA reads TGTGCCAGCAGCGTAAGGGGAGATGCCCGGACTGGGCCCTACGAGCAGTACTTC. This encodes CASSVRGDARTGPYEQYF.

The gene calls are TRBV15 and TRBJ2-1; 8 bases map to TRBD2. V lost 0 bases, J lost 9 bases, and 1 base stayed unmatched. Germline V gives CDR1 LNHNV, CDR2 YYDKDF (reference sequence). The CDR3 has 13 residues. CDR3 in amino acids: CATSRDSGTEQFF. CDR3 sequence (DNA): TGTGCCACCAGCAGAGATAGCGGGACTGAGCAGTTCTTC.

This chain connects TRBV7-9 to TRBJ2-2, with D possibly matching TRBD1 (7 bases). CDR1 SEHNR and CDR2 FQNEAQ come from the germline V gene (reference sequence). Trimming removed 2 bases from V and 5 bases from J, with 15 bases in between. This CDR3 spans 16 amino acids. The CDR3 region is CASSLMPRGRTGELFF. The CDR3 DNA follows: TGTGCCAGCAGCTTAATGCCCAGGGGGAGGACCGGGGAGCTGTTTTTT.

This chain links TRBV11-2 with TRBJ2-7; a weak D match, TRBD1 (6 bases). V lost 5 bases, J lost 2 bases, and 16 bases lay in between. The CDR3 totals 15 residues. Germline lookup yields CDR1 SGHAT and CDR2 FQNNGV. CDR3 coding DNA: TGTGCCAGCAGCACTCGGACAGAAAGTACCTACGAGCAGTACTTC. Translation: CASSTRTESTYEQYF.

The chain links TRBV6-5 to TRBJ2-1, with D possibly called TRBD1 or TRBD2 (6 bases each). This CDR3 spans 15 amino acids. Germline CDR1 reads MNHEY; CDR2 reads SVGAGI. The germline V and J ends were trimmed by 2 bases and 10 bases, with 18 bases remaining between them. The CDR3 sequence: CASSYPRGGRREQFF. CDR3 nucleotide sequence: TGTGCCAGCAGTTACCCTCGAGGGGGGCGGAGAGAGCAGTTCTTC.

CDR3 DNA sequence: TGTGCCAGCAGCTTAGTCCCTCGAGCGGTTTTAAACAATGAGCAGTTCTTC. Amino acid sequence: CASSLVPRAVLNNEQFF. The V gene is TRBV7-2, the J gene TRBJ2-1; possibly TRBD2 for D (5 bases). The CDR3 is 17 amino acids. Germline assignment: CDR1 SGHTA and CDR2 FQGNSA. Trimming cost V 1 base and J 5 bases, with 18 bases left between them.

J is TRBJ2-1 and V is TRBV3-1 (or the pseudogene TRBV3-2); 14 nucleotides line up with TRBD2. Germline loops: CDR1 LGHDT, CDR2 YNNKEL (reference sequence). V lost 4 bases and J lost 6; bases outside the gene matches: 5. This CDR3 contains 16 residues. The CDR3 is CASSRGGLAGVNEQFF. In DNA form, the CDR3 reads TGTGCCAGCAGCCGAGGGGGACTAGCGGGAGTCAATGAGCAGTTCTTC.

The chain links TRBV20-1 to TRBJ1-6; D remains unclear. CDR3 length equals 15 residues. Looked up from germline, CDR1 is DFQATT and CDR2 is SNEGSKA (reference sequence). Deletions cut 3 bases from V and 7 bases from J, with 16 bases between. CDR3 protein: CSASSQVGGNSPLHF. DNA for the CDR3: TGCAGTGCTAGTTCGCAGGTTGGAGGAAATTCACCCCTCCACTTT.

The gene calls are TRBV5-1 and TRBJ2-7; 10 nucleotides match TRBD1. Germline trimming cut 5 bases from V and 6 bases from J; bases unmatched to any gene: 5. The CDR3 totals 13 residues. In germline, CDR1 is SGHRS, CDR2 YFSETQ. This chain's CDR3 is CASRPGQGSEQYF. The CDR3 nucleotides read TGCGCCAGCAGGCCGGGACAGGGGTCCGAGCAGTACTTC.